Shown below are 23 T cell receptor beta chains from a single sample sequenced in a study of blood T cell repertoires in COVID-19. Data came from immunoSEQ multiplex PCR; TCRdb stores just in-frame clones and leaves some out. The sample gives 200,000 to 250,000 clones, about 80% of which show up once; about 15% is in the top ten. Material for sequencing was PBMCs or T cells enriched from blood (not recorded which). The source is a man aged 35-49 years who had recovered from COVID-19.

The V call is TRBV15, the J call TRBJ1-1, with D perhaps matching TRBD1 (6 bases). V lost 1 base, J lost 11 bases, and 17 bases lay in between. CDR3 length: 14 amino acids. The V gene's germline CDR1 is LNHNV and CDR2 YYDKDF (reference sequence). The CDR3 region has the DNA TGTGCCACCAGCAGAGTCGCGAGGGACAACTTGGCTTTCTTT. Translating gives CATSRVARDNLAFF.

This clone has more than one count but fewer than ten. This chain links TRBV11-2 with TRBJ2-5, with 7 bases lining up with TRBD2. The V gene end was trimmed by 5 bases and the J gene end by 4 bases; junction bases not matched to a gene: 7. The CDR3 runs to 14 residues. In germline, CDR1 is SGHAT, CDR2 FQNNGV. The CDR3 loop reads CASSPPGGRETQYF. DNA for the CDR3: TGTGCCAGCAGCCCACCGGGAGGACGAGAGACCCAGTACTTC. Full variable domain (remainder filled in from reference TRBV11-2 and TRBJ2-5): EAGVAQSPRYKIIEKRQSVAFWCNPISGHATLYWYQQILGQGPKLLIQFQNNGVVDDSQLPKDRFSAERLKGVDSTLKIQPAKLEDSAVYLCASSPPGGRETQYFGPGTRLLVL.

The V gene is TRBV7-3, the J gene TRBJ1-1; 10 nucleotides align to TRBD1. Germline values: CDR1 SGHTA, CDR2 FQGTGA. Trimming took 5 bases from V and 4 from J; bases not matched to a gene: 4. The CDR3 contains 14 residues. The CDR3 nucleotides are TGTGCCAGCAGCCCAGGGGACAGGGGCACTGAAGCTTTCTTT. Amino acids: CASSPGDRGTEAFF.

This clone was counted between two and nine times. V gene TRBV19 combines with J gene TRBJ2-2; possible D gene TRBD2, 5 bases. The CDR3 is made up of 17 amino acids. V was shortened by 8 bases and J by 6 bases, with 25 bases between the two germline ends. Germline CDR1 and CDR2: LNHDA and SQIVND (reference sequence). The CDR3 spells CASEKDLATHSAGELFF. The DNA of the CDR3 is TGTGCCAGTGAGAAAGACCTAGCTACCCACAGCGCCGGGGAGCTGTTTTTT.

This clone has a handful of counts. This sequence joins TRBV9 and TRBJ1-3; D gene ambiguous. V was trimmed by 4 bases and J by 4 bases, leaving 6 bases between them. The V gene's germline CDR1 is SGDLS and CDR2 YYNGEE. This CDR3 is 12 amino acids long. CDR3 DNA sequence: TGTGCCAGCAGCCCGACAGGAAACACCATATATTTT. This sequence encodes CASSPTGNTIYF. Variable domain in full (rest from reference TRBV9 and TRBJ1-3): DSGVTQTPKHLITATGQRVTLRCSPRSGDLSVYWYQQSLDQGLQFLIQYYNGEERAKGNILERFSAQQFPDLHSELNLSSLELGDSALYFCASSPTGNTIYFGEGSWLTVV.

The CDR3 DNA is TGCGCCAGCAGAGCCGGGAGTGCGTATGAGCAGTTCTTC. It codes for CASRAGSAYEQFF. The J gene is TRBJ2-1, the V gene TRBV5-1; possible D gene TRBD2, 6 bases. Germline-derived CDR1 and CDR2 are SGHRS and YFSETQ. V was cut by 5 bases and J by 8 bases, with 14 bases left in between. The CDR3 consists of 13 residues.

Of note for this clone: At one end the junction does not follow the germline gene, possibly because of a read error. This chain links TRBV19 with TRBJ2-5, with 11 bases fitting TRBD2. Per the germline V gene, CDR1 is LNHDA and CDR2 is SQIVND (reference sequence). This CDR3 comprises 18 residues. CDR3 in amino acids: CASSIGGSGRAFQQTQYF. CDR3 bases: TGTGCCAGTAGTATAGGCGGTAGCGGGAGGGCCTTCCAACAGACCCAGTACTTC.

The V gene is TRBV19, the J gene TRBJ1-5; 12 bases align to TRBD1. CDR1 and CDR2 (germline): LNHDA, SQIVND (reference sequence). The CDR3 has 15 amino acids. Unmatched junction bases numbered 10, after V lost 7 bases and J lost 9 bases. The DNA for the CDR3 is TGTGCCAGTAATCAGGGACAGGGGGCTCAATTGCCCCAGCATTTT. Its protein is CASNQGQGAQLPQHF.

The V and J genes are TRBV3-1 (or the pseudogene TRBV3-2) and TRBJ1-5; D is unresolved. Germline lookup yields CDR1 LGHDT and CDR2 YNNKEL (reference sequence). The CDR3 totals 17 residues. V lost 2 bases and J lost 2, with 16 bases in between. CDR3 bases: TGTGCCAGCAGCCAAACCGGGAGCACGCAGGGCAATCAGCCCCAGCATTTT. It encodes CASSQTGSTQGNQPQHF.

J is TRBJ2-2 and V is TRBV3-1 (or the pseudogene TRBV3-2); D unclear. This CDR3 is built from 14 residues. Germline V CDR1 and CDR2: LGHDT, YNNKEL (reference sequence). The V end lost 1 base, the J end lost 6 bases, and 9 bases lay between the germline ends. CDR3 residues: CASSQVSPAGELFF. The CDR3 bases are TGTGCCAGCAGCCAAGTCTCTCCGGCCGGGGAGCTGTTTTTT.

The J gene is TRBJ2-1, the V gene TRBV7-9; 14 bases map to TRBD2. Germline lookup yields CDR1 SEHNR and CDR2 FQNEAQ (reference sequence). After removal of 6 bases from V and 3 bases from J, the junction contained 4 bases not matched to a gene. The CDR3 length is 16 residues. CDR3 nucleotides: TGTGCCAGCAGTGGGACTAGCGGGAGAATCTACAATGAGCAGTTCTTC. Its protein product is CASSGTSGRIYNEQFF.

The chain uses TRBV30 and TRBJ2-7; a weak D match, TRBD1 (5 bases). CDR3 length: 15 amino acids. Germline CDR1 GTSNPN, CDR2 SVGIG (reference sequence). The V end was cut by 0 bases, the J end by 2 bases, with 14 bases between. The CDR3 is CAWSVHVRAPYEQYF. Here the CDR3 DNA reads TGTGCCTGGAGTGTACATGTCAGGGCACCCTACGAGCAGTACTTC.

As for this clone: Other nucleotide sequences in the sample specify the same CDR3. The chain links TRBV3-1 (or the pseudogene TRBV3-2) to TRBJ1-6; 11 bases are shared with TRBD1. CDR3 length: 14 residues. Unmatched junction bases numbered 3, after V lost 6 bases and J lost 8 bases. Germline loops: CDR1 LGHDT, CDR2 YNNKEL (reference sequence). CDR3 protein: CASSPGQGDSPLHF. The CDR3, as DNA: TGTGCCAGCAGTCCGGGACAGGGGGATTCACCCCTCCACTTT.

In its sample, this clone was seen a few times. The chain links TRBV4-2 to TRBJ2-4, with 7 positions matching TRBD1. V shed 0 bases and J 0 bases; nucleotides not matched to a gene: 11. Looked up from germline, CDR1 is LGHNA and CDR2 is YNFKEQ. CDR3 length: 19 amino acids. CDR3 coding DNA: TGTGCCAGCAGCCAAGAGTCCCAAAGGGGGCAAGTAGCCAAAAACATTCAGTACTTC. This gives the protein CASSQESQRGQVAKNIQYF.

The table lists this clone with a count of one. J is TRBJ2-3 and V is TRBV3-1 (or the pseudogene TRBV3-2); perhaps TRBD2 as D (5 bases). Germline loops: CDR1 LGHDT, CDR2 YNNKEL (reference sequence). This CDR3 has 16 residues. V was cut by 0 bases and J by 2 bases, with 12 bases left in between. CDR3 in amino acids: CASSQDTKRYTDTQYF. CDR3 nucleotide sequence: TGTGCCAGCAGCCAAGATACGAAGCGGTACACAGATACGCAGTATTTT.

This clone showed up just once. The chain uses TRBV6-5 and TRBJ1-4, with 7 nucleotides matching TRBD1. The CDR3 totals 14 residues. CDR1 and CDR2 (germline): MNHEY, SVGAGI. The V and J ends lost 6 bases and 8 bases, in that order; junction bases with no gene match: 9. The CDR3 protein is CASRGRTGGEKLFF. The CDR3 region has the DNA TGTGCCAGCAGGGGTCGGACAGGCGGGGAAAAACTGTTTTTT.

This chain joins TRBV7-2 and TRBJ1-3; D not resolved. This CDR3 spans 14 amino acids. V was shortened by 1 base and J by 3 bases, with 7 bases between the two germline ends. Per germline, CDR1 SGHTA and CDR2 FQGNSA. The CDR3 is CASSLGAFGNTIYF. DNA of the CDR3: TGTGCCAGCAGCTTAGGGGCGTTTGGAAACACCATATATTTT.

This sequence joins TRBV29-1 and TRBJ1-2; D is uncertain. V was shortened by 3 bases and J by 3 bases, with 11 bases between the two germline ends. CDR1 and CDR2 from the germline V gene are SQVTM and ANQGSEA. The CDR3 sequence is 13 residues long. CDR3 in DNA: TGCAGCGTTGATAACGGCCGGGACTATGGCTACACCTTC. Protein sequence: CSVDNGRDYGYTF.

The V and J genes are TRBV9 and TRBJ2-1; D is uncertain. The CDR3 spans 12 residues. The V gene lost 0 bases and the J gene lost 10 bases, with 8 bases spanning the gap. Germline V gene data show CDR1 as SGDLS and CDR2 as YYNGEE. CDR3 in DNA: TGTGCCAGCAGCGTAGGAGCTTCCGAGCAGTTCTTC. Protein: CASSVGASEQFF.

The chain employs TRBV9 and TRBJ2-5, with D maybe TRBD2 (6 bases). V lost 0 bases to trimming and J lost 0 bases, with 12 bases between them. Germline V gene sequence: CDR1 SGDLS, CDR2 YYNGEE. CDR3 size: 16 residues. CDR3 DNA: TGTGCCAGCAGCGTAGAGGGGACTTCGTACCAAGAGACCCAGTACTTC. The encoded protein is CASSVEGTSYQETQYF.

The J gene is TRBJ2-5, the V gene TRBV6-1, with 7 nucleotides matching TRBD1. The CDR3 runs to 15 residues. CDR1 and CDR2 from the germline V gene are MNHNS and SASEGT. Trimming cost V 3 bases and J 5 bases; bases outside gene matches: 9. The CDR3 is CASSDPDRVRETQYF. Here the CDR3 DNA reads TGTGCCAGCAGTGACCCTGACAGGGTCAGGGAGACCCAGTACTTC.

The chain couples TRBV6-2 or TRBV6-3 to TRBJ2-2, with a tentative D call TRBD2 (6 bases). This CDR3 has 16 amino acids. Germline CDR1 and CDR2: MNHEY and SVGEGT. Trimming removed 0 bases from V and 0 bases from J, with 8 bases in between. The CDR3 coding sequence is TGTGCCAGCAGTTACTCCGGGACTTCGAACACCGGGGAGCTGTTTTTT. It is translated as CASSYSGTSNTGELFF.

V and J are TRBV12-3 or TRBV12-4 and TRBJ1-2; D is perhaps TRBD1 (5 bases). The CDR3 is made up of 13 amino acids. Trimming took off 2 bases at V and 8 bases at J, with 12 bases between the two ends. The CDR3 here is CASSLPQGMGYTF. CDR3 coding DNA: TGTGCCAGCAGTTTACCCCAGGGTATGGGCTACACCTTC.